This TCR beta chain was retrieved from a study of identical twins. Trimming stripped 3 bases from V and 7 bases from J, with 10 bases between. Germline values: CDR1 MNHEY, CDR2 SMNVEV (reference sequence). The length of the CDR3 is 14 residues. TCRdb re-called the 5' RACE reads with MiXCR, one entry per CDR3 protein. The table includes hundreds of thousands of distinct CDR3 sequences, 21% detected once. This sample was also put to use in a study of T cells expressing NK-cell markers. That paper adds: Expanded NKG2C+ T cell clones were not confirmed as HCMV-specific.

The origin of this receptor is a woman between 18 and 30 years old in good health. The chain employs TRBV27 and TRBJ1-6, with a weak D call TRBD1 (6 bases). Sequencing used PBMCs. The CDR3 is CASSFDRRNSPLHF. CDR3 nucleotides: TGTGCCAGCAGTTTTGACAGGAGGAATTCACCCCTCCACTTT.